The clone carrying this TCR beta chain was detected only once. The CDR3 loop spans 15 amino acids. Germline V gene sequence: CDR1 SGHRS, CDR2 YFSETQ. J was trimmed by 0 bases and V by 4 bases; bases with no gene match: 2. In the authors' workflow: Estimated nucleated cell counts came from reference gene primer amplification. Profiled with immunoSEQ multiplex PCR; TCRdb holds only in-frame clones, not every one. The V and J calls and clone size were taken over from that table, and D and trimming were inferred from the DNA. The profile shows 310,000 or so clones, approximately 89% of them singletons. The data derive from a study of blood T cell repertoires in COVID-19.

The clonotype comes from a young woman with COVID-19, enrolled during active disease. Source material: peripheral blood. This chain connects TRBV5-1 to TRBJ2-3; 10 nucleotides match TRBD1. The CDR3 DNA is TGCGCCAGCAGCGTGGGACAGGGGAGCACAGATACGCAGTATTTT. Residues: CASSVGQGSTDTQYF.